These 23 T cell receptor beta chains share one sample of origin, sequenced in a study of cytomegalovirus exposure and HLA in healthy donors. 60 Vbeta and 13 Jbeta primers were used in PCR. The data were produced by immunoSEQ multiplex PCR, yet TCRdb's version contains in-frame clones alone and is incomplete. The table includes fewer than 200,000 clones, about 10% detected once. The sample comprised PBMCs. Every receptor here comes from a woman in her thirties in good health and CMV-seropositive.

V is TRBV10-2 and J is TRBJ2-3; TRBD2 agrees at 9 bases. Germline trimming cut 6 bases from V and 3 bases from J; bases unmatched to any gene: 7. This CDR3 has 15 residues. In germline, CDR1 is WSHSY, CDR2 SAAADI. The CDR3 is CASREAGGRTDTQYF. The CDR3 DNA sequence: TGCGCCAGCAGAGAAGCGGGAGGACGGACAGATACGCAGTATTTT.

This rearrangement joins TRBV5-1 to TRBJ2-3; D is ambiguous. This CDR3 has 14 amino acids. Germline V gives CDR1 SGHRS, CDR2 YFSETQ. The ends were cut back, 0 bases at V and 4 bases at J, with 9 bases in the middle. The CDR3 protein is CASSLDGVADTQYF. Written as DNA, the CDR3 is TGCGCCAGCAGCTTGGACGGAGTAGCAGATACGCAGTATTTT.

This clone turned up a few times. J is TRBJ2-2 and V is TRBV5-1; TRBD2 might be the D (5 bases). The CDR3 spans 16 residues. Germline CDR1 reads SGHRS; CDR2 reads YFSETQ. V lost 0 bases and J lost 7, with 16 bases in between. The CDR3 nucleotides read TGCGCCAGCAGCTTGGGGACTCTCGGCTTGAACGGGGAGCTGTTTTTT. Amino acids: CASSLGTLGLNGELFF.

The chain carries TRBV6-5 and TRBJ2-2, with D perhaps TRBD1 (5 bases). CDR1 MNHEY and CDR2 SVGAGI come from the germline V gene. Trimming left V 7 bases short and J 7 bases short, with 13 bases between. The CDR3 runs 13 residues. The CDR3 DNA follows: TGTGCCAGCACTCGTTCAGGGATCGGGGAGCTGTTTTTT. This translates into CASTRSGIGELFF.

This clone came up a few times. The J gene is TRBJ1-2, the V gene TRBV2; 9 nucleotides align to TRBD1. The germline V gene has CDR1 SNHLY and CDR2 FYNNEI. The CDR3 is made up of 12 amino acids. After removal of 5 bases from V and 8 bases from J, the junction contained 3 bases not matched to a gene. The CDR3 DNA reads as TGTGCCAGCAGTCCGGACAGGGGAGGCTACACCTTC. Amino acids: CASSPDRGGYTF.

The chain's CDR3 is CASSSTYRGNTGELFF. CDR3 bases: TGTGCCAGCAGCTCGACTTACAGGGGGAACACCGGGGAGCTGTTTTTT. The chain is built from TRBV13 and TRBJ2-2; 7 bases agree with TRBD1. V dropped 4 bases and J dropped 1; count of bases not matched to a gene: 6. The V gene's germline CDR1 is PRHDT and CDR2 FYEKMQ (reference sequence). This CDR3 comprises 16 residues. The whole variable domain, remainder taken from reference TRBV13 and TRBJ2-2, is AAGVIQSPRHLIKEKRETATLKCYPIPRHDTVYWYQQGPGQDPQFLISFYEKMQSDKGSIPDRFSAQQFSDYHSELNMSSLELGDSALYFCASSSTYRGNTGELFFGEGSRLTVL.

The chain employs TRBV5-4 and TRBJ2-1; TRBD2 matches at 10 bases. CDR3 length equals 17 residues. Unmatched junction bases numbered 12, after V lost 5 bases and J lost 4 bases. Looked up from germline, CDR1 is SGHNT and CDR2 is YYREEE (reference sequence). The CDR3 bases are TGTGCCAGCAGTCCCGCGGGACTAGCGAACAGGTACAATGAGCAGTTCTTC. Translated, it gives CASSPAGLANRYNEQFF.

This clone was found a few times. The chain links TRBV6-1 to TRBJ1-1, with D possibly being TRBD1 (5 bases). This CDR3 region has 14 residues. The V gene lost 1 base and the J gene lost 10 bases, with 16 bases spanning the gap. Per the germline V gene, CDR1 is MNHNS and CDR2 is SASEGT. The CDR3 DNA is TGTGCCAGCAGTGAAGGATGGGGCAGGATAGTAGCTTTCTTT. Translation: CASSEGWGRIVAFF.

The V gene is TRBV7-8, the J gene TRBJ2-3; 8 nucleotides line up with TRBD1. Germline V gives CDR1 SGHVS, CDR2 FQNEAQ. CDR3 length: 16 amino acids. V trimming: 2 bases; J trimming: 2 bases; junction bases outside the gene matches: 6. The CDR3 loop is CASSLRGTGPTDTQYF. The DNA for the CDR3 is TGTGCCAGCAGCTTAAGAGGGACAGGCCCCACAGATACGCAGTATTTT.

This sequence joins TRBV14 and TRBJ2-1, with D perhaps matching TRBD2 (5 bases). Trimming stripped 0 bases from V and 4 bases from J, with 13 bases between. The CDR3 loop spans 16 amino acids. Germline assignment: CDR1 SGHDN and CDR2 FVKESK. The CDR3 DNA follows: TGTGCCAGCAGCCAAGACCTTGGAGGACTTTACAATGAGCAGTTCTTC. Protein: CASSQDLGGLYNEQFF.

This clone was recorded many times. This sequence joins TRBV5-4 and TRBJ2-3, with TRBD1 matching over 8 bases. The germline V gene has CDR1 SGHNT and CDR2 YYREEE (reference sequence). The ends lost 3 bases at V and 2 bases at J; junction bases unmatched: 11. The CDR3 contains 17 residues. CDR3 in amino acids: CASSSPIGTGSTDTQYF. In DNA, the CDR3 is TGTGCCAGCAGCTCCCCGATAGGGACAGGTTCCACAGATACGCAGTATTTT.

This clone came up a few times. V and J are TRBV15 and TRBJ2-1, with 8 bases lining up with TRBD2. The length of the CDR3 is 14 residues. V lost 7 bases and J lost 5; bases outside the gene matches: 7. CDR1 is LNHNV and CDR2 is YYDKDF in the germline V gene (reference sequence). The CDR3 DNA reads as TGTGCCACCAAAAAGGGACTAGGTAACAATGAGCAGTTCTTC. It translates to CATKKGLGNNEQFF.

This clone was counted only a few times. The V call is TRBV19, the J call TRBJ2-7; 7 nucleotides line up with TRBD2. The germline CDR1 and CDR2 sequences are LNHDA and SQIVND (reference sequence). The length of the CDR3 is 14 residues. Trimming at V came to 4 bases and at J to 6 bases, leaving 9 bases not matched to a gene. The CDR3 nucleotides read TGTGCCAGTAGTAGAAATCCGGGAGGTCCCGAGCAGTACTTC. Amino acid sequence: CASSRNPGGPEQYF.

The chain employs TRBV11-2 and TRBJ2-1; 12 nucleotides line up with TRBD2. Germline V gives CDR1 SGHAT, CDR2 FQNNGV. CDR3 length: 17 amino acids. The V gene end was trimmed by 4 bases and the J gene end by 9 bases; junction bases not matched to a gene: 13. The CDR3 loop reads CASSSIYGLAGKGEQFF. The CDR3 nucleotides read TGTGCCAGCAGCTCCATCTATGGACTAGCGGGGAAGGGTGAGCAGTTCTTC. Full variable domain (missing parts from reference TRBV11-2 and TRBJ2-1): EAGVAQSPRYKIIEKRQSVAFWCNPISGHATLYWYQQILGQGPKLLIQFQNNGVVDDSQLPKDRFSAERLKGVDSTLKIQPAKLEDSAVYLCASSSIYGLAGKGEQFFGPGTRLTVL.

V usage is TRBV30 and J usage is TRBJ1-1, with D unresolved. This CDR3 region has 19 residues. Germline CDR1 reads GTSNPN; CDR2 reads SVGIG (reference sequence). The ends were cut back, 2 bases at V and 2 bases at J, with 27 bases in the middle. CDR3 loop: CAWSFPTSGQARYNTEAFF. The CDR3 region has the DNA TGTGCCTGGAGTTTCCCCACCTCCGGCCAGGCGAGATACAACACTGAAGCTTTCTTT. Full variable domain (missing parts from reference TRBV30 and TRBJ1-1): SQTIHQWPATLVQPVGSPLSLECTVEGTSNPNLYWYRQAAGRGLQLLFYSVGIGQISSEVPQNLSASRPQDRQFILSSKKLLLSDSGFYLCAWSFPTSGQARYNTEAFFGQGTRLTVV.

This clone was recorded a few times. The DNA for the CDR3 is TGCGCCAGCAGAGGGGGCCATAGCGGGAGAGTATACCAAGAGACCCAGTACTTC. Residues: CASRGGHSGRVYQETQYF. The chain combines TRBV5-1 with TRBJ2-5; 9 bases map to TRBD2. The germline CDR1 and CDR2 sequences are SGHRS and YFSETQ. Trimming cost V 5 bases and J 0 bases; bases outside gene matches: 14. The CDR3 covers 18 residues. Variable domain in full (rest from reference TRBV5-1 and TRBJ2-5): KAGVTQTPRYLIKTRGQQVTLSCSPISGHRSVSWYQQTPGQGLQFLFEYFSETQRNKGNFPGRFSGRQFSNSRSEMNVSTLELGDSALYLCASRGGHSGRVYQETQYFGPGTRLLVL.

This clone was picked up a small number of times. The CDR3 nucleotides read TGTGCCAGCAGCGGGACTAGCGGGATGGAGACCCAGTACTTC. This gives the protein CASSGTSGMETQYF. V gene TRBV6-6 combines with J gene TRBJ2-5; 13 bases align to TRBD2. Germline V lookup: CDR1 MNHNY, CDR2 SVGAGI (reference sequence). The CDR3 covers 14 residues. The trim removed 6 bases at V and 5 bases at J, leaving 3 bases unmatched.

The V call is TRBV9, the J call TRBJ2-5, with 8 nucleotides matching TRBD2. Germline assignment: CDR1 SGDLS and CDR2 YYNGEE. The CDR3 totals 17 residues. V shed 4 bases and J 7 bases; nucleotides not matched to a gene: 18. CDR3 DNA sequence: TGTGCCAGCAGCCCCCGAGGAGCGGGAGAGCCAGAGAGGACCCAGTACTTC. Translation gives CASSPRGAGEPERTQYF.

The chain carries TRBV10-2 and TRBJ2-3, with 8 bases identical to TRBD2. This CDR3 region has 15 residues. V lost 6 bases, J lost 0 bases, and 5 bases stayed unmatched. Per germline, CDR1 WSHSY and CDR2 SAAADI. CDR3 region: CASSRTSQSTDTQYF. The CDR3 coding sequence is TGCGCCAGCAGCAGGACTAGCCAGAGCACAGATACGCAGTATTTT.

The chain uses TRBV6-1 and TRBJ2-2; D may be TRBD2 (5 bases). Germline CDR1 and CDR2: MNHNS and SASEGT. Trimming took off 5 bases at V and 1 base at J, with 11 bases between the two ends. This CDR3 region has 15 residues. CDR3 in DNA: TGTGCCAGCAGTCCTTTGGGGAGGAACACCGGGGAGCTGTTTTTT. Its protein product is CASSPLGRNTGELFF.

V is TRBV5-1 and J is TRBJ1-1, with D uncertain. The CDR3 contains 14 residues. Germline-derived CDR1 and CDR2 are SGHRS and YFSETQ. Trimming pared 0 bases from V and 0 bases from J, leaving 6 bases between. The CDR3 spells CASSLAQMNTEAFF. CDR3 DNA sequence: TGCGCCAGCAGCTTGGCACAGATGAACACTGAAGCTTTCTTT.

This clone was seen a handful of times. The V gene is TRBV18, the J gene TRBJ2-3; TRBD1 agrees at 9 bases. J lost 2 bases, V lost 1 base, and 10 bases had no gene match. Germline CDR1 and CDR2: KGHSH and LQKENI. The CDR3 runs to 18 residues. The CDR3 loop is CASSPLRGQGKTTDTQYF. The CDR3, as DNA: TGTGCCAGCTCACCACTGAGGGGACAGGGTAAAACCACAGATACGCAGTATTTT.

The genes are TRBV11-2 and TRBJ2-7; 12 bases are a match to TRBD2. The CDR3 extends over 15 amino acids. The V gene's germline CDR1 is SGHAT and CDR2 FQNNGV. Trimming took 6 bases from V and 0 from J; bases not matched to a gene: 3. The CDR3, as DNA: TGTGCCAGCAGGCCGGGACTAGCGGGCTCCTACGAGCAGTACTTC. It yields the protein CASRPGLAGSYEQYF.